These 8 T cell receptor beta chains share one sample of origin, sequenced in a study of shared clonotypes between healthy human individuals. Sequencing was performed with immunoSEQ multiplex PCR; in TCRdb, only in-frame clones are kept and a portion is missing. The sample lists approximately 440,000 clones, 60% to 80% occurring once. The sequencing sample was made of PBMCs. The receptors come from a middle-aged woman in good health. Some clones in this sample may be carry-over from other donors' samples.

The CDR3 sequence is CASLGGASGSYEQYF. CDR3 in DNA: TGTGCCAGCTTAGGTGGGGCTAGCGGGAGTTACGAGCAGTACTTC. This chain connects TRBV28 to TRBJ2-7; 10 bases map to TRBD2. J gave up 4 bases and V 8 bases, and 11 bases lay outside the gene matches. The CDR3 is 15 residues long. Germline V gene data show CDR1 as MDHEN and CDR2 as SYDVKM.

The CDR3, as DNA: TGCGCCAGCAGCCAACCTGGGACAGGGGGGGGCTACACCTTC. As protein: CASSQPGTGGGYTF. The rearrangement uses TRBV4-1 and TRBJ1-2; 11 nucleotides match TRBD1. CDR1 and CDR2 from the germline V gene are MGHRA and YSYEKL. The CDR3 covers 14 residues. J gave up 8 bases and V 2 bases, and 4 bases lay outside the gene matches.

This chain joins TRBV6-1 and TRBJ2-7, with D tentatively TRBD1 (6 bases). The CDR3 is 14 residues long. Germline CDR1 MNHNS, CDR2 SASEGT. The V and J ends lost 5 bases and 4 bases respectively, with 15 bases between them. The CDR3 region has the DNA TGTGCCAGCAGTTCCGGCCTAGGGGGATACGAGCAGTACTTC. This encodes CASSSGLGGYEQYF.

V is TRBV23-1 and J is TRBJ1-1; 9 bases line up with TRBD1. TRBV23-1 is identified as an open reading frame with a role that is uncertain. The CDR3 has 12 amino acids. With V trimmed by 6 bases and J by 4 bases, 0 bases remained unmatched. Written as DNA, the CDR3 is TGCGCCAGCAGGACAGGGGGCACTGAAGCTTTCTTT. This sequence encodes CASRTGGTEAFF.

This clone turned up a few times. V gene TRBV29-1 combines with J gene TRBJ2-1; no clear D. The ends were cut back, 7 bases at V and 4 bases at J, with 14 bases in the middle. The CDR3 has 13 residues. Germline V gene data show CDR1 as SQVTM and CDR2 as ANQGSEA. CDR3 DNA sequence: TGCAGCGGGGCCCGTGGCCTATACAATGAGCAGTTCTTC. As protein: CSGARGLYNEQFF.

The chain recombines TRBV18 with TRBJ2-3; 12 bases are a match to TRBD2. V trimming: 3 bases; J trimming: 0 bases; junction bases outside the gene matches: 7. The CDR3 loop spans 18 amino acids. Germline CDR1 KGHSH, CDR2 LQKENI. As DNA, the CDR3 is TGTGCCAGCTCACCTCTAGCGGGAGGGCCCCAGAGCACAGATACGCAGTATTTT. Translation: CASSPLAGGPQSTDTQYF.

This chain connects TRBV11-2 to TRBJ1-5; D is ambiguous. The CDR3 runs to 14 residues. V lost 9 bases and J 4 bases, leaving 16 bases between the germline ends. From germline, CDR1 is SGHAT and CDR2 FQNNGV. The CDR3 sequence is CAREAKGCNQPQHF. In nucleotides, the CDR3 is TGTGCCAGAGAGGCGAAGGGTTGTAATCAGCCCCAGCATTTT. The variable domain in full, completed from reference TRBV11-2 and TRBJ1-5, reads EAGVAQSPRYKIIEKRQSVAFWCNPISGHATLYWYQQILGQGPKLLIQFQNNGVVDDSQLPKDRFSAERLKGVDSTLKIQPAKLEDSAVYLCAREAKGCNQPQHFGDGTRLSIL.

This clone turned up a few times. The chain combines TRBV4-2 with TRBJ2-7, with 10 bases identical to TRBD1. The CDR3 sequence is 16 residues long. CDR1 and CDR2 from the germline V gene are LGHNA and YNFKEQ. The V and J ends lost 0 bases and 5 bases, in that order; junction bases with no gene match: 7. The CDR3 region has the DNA TGTGCCAGCAGCCAAGATCTGGGACAGGGGTTCCACGAGCAGTACTTC. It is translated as CASSQDLGQGFHEQYF.